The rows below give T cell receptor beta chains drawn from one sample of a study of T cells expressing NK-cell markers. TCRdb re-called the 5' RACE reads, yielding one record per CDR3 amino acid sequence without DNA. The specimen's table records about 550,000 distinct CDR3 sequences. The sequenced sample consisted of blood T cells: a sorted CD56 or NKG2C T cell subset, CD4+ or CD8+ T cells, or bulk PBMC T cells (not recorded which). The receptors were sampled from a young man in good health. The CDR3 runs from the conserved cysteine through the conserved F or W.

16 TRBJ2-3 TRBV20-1 CSAEPYLAGATDTQYF
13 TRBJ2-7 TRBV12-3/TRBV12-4 CASSFPPGVEQYF
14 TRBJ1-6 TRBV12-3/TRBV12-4 CASSQGQGGSPLHF
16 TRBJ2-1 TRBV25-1 CASSIIPSGPYNEQFF
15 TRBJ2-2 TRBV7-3 CASSLSDRTNGELFF
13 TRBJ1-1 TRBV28 CASSFPGATEAFF
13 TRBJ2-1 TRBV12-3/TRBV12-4 CASSLIGEGREFF
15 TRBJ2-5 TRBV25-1 CASSDLLREEETQYF
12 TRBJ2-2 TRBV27 CASSFFPGELFF
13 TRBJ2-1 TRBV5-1 CASSLGIYNEQFF
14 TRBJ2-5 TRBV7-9 CASSGPVGQETQYF
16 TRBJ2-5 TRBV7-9 CASHQIGREGEETQYF
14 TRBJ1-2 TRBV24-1 CATSDFTGGAGYTF
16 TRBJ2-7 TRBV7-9 CASSPRDGAGGYEQYF
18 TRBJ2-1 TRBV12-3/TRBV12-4 CASSLGALAGGPGNEQFF
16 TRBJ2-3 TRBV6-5 CASSYSLAGVRDTQYF
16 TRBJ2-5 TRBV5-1 CASSSHPGQGGETQYF
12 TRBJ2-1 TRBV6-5 CASSSVTKEQFF
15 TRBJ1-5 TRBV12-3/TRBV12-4 CASSVTGTIGQPQHF
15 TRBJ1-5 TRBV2 CASSDTQGAHQPQHF
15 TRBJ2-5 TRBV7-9 CASSPLLGDQETQYF
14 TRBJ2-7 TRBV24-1 CATSDPLTPYEQYF
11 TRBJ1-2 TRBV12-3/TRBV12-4 CASGDRAGYTF
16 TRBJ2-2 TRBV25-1 CASIQTGTANTGELFF
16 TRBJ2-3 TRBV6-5 CASSFYDGPSTDTQYF
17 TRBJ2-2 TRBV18 CASSHEQAPGNTGELFF
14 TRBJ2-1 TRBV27 CASSYTGTSNEQFF
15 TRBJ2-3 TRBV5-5 CASSLGPTSTDTQYF
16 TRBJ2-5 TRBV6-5 CASSYSVLLAQETQYF
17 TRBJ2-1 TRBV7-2 CASSLAPGTGGSNEQFF
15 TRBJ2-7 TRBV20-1 CSARDQQGSLYEQYF
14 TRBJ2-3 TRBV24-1 CATSDLRGTDTQYF
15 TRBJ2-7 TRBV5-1 CASSLVEGGAYEQYF